These T cell receptor beta chains were read from a single sample in a study of OX40 agonist ivuxolimab in advanced cancers. Using immunoSEQ multiplex PCR, the repertoire was profiled, and TCRdb retains in-frame clones only, with some absent. The sample records 75,000 to 100,000 clones, about 84% being singletons. The input for sequencing was CD4+ or CD8+ T cells sorted from blood, taken in a trial of the OX40 agonist ivuxolimab. The receptor set was obtained from an adult with an advanced solid tumor such as melanoma, head and neck, liver or kidney cancer. The CDR3 runs from the conserved cysteine through the conserved F or W. Fields, in order: V gene, clone size, D gene, J gene, CDR3 protein, CDR3 DNA. D genes are given only for firm matches. Size is stated for part of the rows, as once, few or many counts, or as a class when the clone is expanded.

V gene: TRBV21-1
clone size: NA
D gene: NA
J gene: TRBJ2-7
CDR3 protein: CASSRYEQYF
CDR3 DNA: TGTGCCAGCAGCCGTTACGAGCAGTACTTC

V gene: TRBV6-5
clone size: NA
D gene: TRBD1
J gene: TRBJ1-4
CDR3 protein: CASSYGTAEKLFF
CDR3 DNA: TGTGCCAGCAGTTACGGGACAGCTGAAAAACTGTTTTTT

V gene: TRBV19
clone size: NA
D gene: NA
J gene: TRBJ1-1
CDR3 protein: CASSTVSGRAEAFF
CDR3 DNA: TGTGCCAGTAGTACAGTCTCTGGGAGGGCTGAAGCTTTCTTT

V gene: TRBV18
clone size: NA
D gene: TRBD1
J gene: TRBJ2-7
CDR3 protein: CASSPVGQAHEQYF
CDR3 DNA: TGTGCCAGCTCACCGGTGGGACAGGCCCACGAGCAGTACTTC

V gene: TRBV5-1
clone size: NA
D gene: TRBD2
J gene: TRBJ2-3
CDR3 protein: CASSLVAGSADTQYF
CDR3 DNA: TGCGCCAGCAGCTTGGTAGCGGGATCGGCAGATACGCAGTATTTT

V gene: TRBV5-1
clone size: NA
D gene: NA
J gene: TRBJ2-1
CDR3 protein: CASSRDLGAYNEQFF
CDR3 DNA: TGCGCCAGCAGTCGAGATCTTGGTGCCTACAATGAGCAGTTCTTC

V gene: TRBV6-1
clone size: NA
D gene: TRBD2
J gene: TRBJ2-7
CDR3 protein: CASSGTSGSYEQYF
CDR3 DNA: TGTGCCAGCAGTGGGACTAGCGGCTCCTACGAGCAGTACTTC

V gene: TRBV4-1
clone size: NA
D gene: NA
J gene: TRBJ1-4
CDR3 protein: CASSQGGSTLNEKLFF
CDR3 DNA: TGCGCCAGCAGCCAAGGGGGCTCGACTCTTAATGAAAAACTGTTTTTT

V gene: TRBV28
clone size: NA
D gene: NA
J gene: TRBJ1-1
CDR3 protein: CATDQGSHTEAFF
CDR3 DNA: TGTGCCACCGATCAGGGTTCCCACACTGAAGCTTTCTTT

V gene: TRBV11-2
clone size: NA
D gene: TRBD2
J gene: TRBJ2-5
CDR3 protein: CASSLIGREVETQYF
CDR3 DNA: TGTGCCAGCAGCTTAATAGGGCGGGAGGTGGAGACCCAGTACTTC

V gene: TRBV5-1
clone size: NA
D gene: NA
J gene: TRBJ1-2
CDR3 protein: CASSSGGGSLGYTF
CDR3 DNA: TGCGCCAGCAGCTCCGGGGGAGGAAGTCTGGGCTACACCTTC

V gene: TRBV2
clone size: NA
D gene: NA
J gene: TRBJ2-2
CDR3 protein: CASSQEGLNTGELFF
CDR3 DNA: TGTGCCAGCAGCCAAGAAGGGCTGAACACCGGGGAGCTGTTTTTT

V gene: TRBV11-3
clone size: NA
D gene: NA
J gene: TRBJ2-5
CDR3 protein: CASSLGPGGQETQYF
CDR3 DNA: TGTGCCAGCAGCTTAGGACCCGGAGGCCAAGAGACCCAGTACTTC

V gene: TRBV7-2
clone size: once
D gene: TRBD1
J gene: TRBJ2-7
CDR3 protein: CASSLSGTGSDEQYF
CDR3 DNA: TGTGCCAGCAGCTTATCCGGGACAGGGAGCGACGAGCAGTACTTC

V gene: TRBV19
clone size: NA
D gene: NA
J gene: TRBJ2-5
CDR3 protein: CASSIYRGGEETQYF
CDR3 DNA: TGTGCCAGTAGTATATACAGGGGAGGGGAAGAGACCCAGTACTTC

V gene: TRBV7-2
clone size: NA
D gene: NA
J gene: TRBJ2-7
CDR3 protein: CASSLYSEGSYEQYF
CDR3 DNA: TGTGCCAGCAGCTTATATAGCGAGGGCTCCTACGAGCAGTACTTC

V gene: TRBV5-1
clone size: NA
D gene: NA
J gene: TRBJ1-2
CDR3 protein: CASSLGSRDGYTF
CDR3 DNA: TGCGCCAGCAGCTTAGGGTCCAGGGATGGCTACACCTTC

V gene: TRBV29-1
clone size: NA
D gene: NA
J gene: TRBJ1-1
CDR3 protein: CSVQMNTEAFF
CDR3 DNA: TGCAGCGTCCAAATGAACACTGAAGCTTTCTTT

V gene: TRBV9
clone size: NA
D gene: NA
J gene: TRBJ2-1
CDR3 protein: CASSRPPQQDEQFF
CDR3 DNA: TGTGCCAGCAGCCGGCCCCCACAACAAGATGAGCAGTTCTTC

V gene: TRBV19
clone size: NA
D gene: TRBD1
J gene: TRBJ2-7
CDR3 protein: CASSIRQGSYEQYF
CDR3 DNA: TGTGCCAGTAGTATCCGACAGGGAAGTTACGAGCAGTACTTC

V gene: TRBV11-2
clone size: NA
D gene: TRBD1
J gene: TRBJ1-5
CDR3 protein: CASSRHRGGDQPQHF
CDR3 DNA: TGTGCCAGCAGCCGCCACAGGGGAGGGGATCAGCCCCAGCATTTT

V gene: TRBV19
clone size: NA
D gene: NA
J gene: TRBJ1-2
CDR3 protein: CASTDGVAAVDGYTF
CDR3 DNA: TGTGCCAGTACTGACGGGGTCGCCGCGGTGGATGGCTACACCTTC

V gene: TRBV7-9
clone size: NA
D gene: TRBD1
J gene: TRBJ1-2
CDR3 protein: CASSLYRDRGSPYGYTF
CDR3 DNA: TGTGCCAGCAGCCTTTATAGGGACAGGGGGAGCCCATATGGCTACACCTTC

V gene: TRBV6-5
clone size: NA
D gene: NA
J gene: TRBJ1-2
CDR3 protein: CASSYSAGHGYTF
CDR3 DNA: TGTGCCAGCAGTTACTCGGCAGGCCATGGCTACACCTTC

V gene: TRBV18
clone size: NA
D gene: NA
J gene: TRBJ2-1
CDR3 protein: CASSSGPEYNEQFF
CDR3 DNA: TGTGCCAGCTCGTCGGGACCGGAATACAATGAGCAGTTCTTC

V gene: TRBV5-1
clone size: NA
D gene: TRBD2
J gene: TRBJ2-3
CDR3 protein: CASSLAVTAGAVRDTQYF
CDR3 DNA: TGCGCCAGCAGCTTGGCCGTCACAGCGGGAGCGGTCCGAGATACGCAGTATTTT

V gene: TRBV18
clone size: NA
D gene: NA
J gene: TRBJ2-5
CDR3 protein: CASSPVGQETQYF
CDR3 DNA: TGTGCCAGCTCACCAGTGGGACAAGAGACCCAGTACTTC

V gene: TRBV7-2
clone size: NA
D gene: TRBD2
J gene: TRBJ2-7
CDR3 protein: CASSPTSGGAHYEQYF
CDR3 DNA: TGTGCCAGCAGCCCGACTAGCGGGGGGGCCCACTACGAGCAGTACTTC

V gene: TRBV6-5
clone size: NA
D gene: NA
J gene: TRBJ2-3
CDR3 protein: CASRAGRNTDTQYF
CDR3 DNA: TGTGCCAGCAGAGCGGGCCGGAACACAGATACGCAGTATTTT

V gene: TRBV28
clone size: NA
D gene: NA
J gene: TRBJ1-5
CDR3 protein: CASSLRTWGNQPQHF
CDR3 DNA: TGTGCCAGCAGTCTCAGGACATGGGGCAATCAGCCCCAGCATTTT

V gene: TRBV5-1
clone size: NA
D gene: NA
J gene: TRBJ1-1
CDR3 protein: CASKGETEAFF
CDR3 DNA: TGCGCCAGCAAAGGAGAAACTGAAGCTTTCTTT

V gene: TRBV6-1
clone size: NA
D gene: NA
J gene: TRBJ1-4
CDR3 protein: CASSTGDNNEKLFF
CDR3 DNA: TGTGCCAGCAGTACAGGAGACAACAATGAAAAACTGTTTTTT

V gene: TRBV7-8
clone size: NA
D gene: NA
J gene: TRBJ1-1
CDR3 protein: CASRKGQLNTEAFF
CDR3 DNA: TGTGCCAGCAGAAAAGGACAACTGAACACTGAAGCTTTCTTT

V gene: TRBV7-3
clone size: NA
D gene: NA
J gene: TRBJ2-2
CDR3 protein: CASSLSGELFF
CDR3 DNA: TGTGCCAGCAGCTTATCCGGGGAGCTGTTTTTT

V gene: TRBV19
clone size: NA
D gene: TRBD2
J gene: TRBJ2-7
CDR3 protein: CASSPLAGVPGEQYF
CDR3 DNA: TGTGCCAGTAGTCCCCTAGCGGGAGTACCGGGCGAGCAGTACTTC

V gene: TRBV4-1
clone size: NA
D gene: NA
J gene: TRBJ1-1
CDR3 protein: CASSQERGRAYTGAEAFF
CDR3 DNA: TGCGCCAGCAGCCAAGAACGGGGCAGGGCTTATACTGGGGCTGAAGCTTTCTTT

V gene: TRBV7-6
clone size: once
D gene: NA
J gene: TRBJ2-1
CDR3 protein: CASSSGAPRPEQFF
CDR3 DNA: TGTGCCAGCAGCTCAGGGGCTCCACGGCCTGAGCAGTTCTTC

V gene: TRBV1
clone size: NA
D gene: NA
J gene: TRBJ2-5
CDR3 protein: CTSSQGGWREETQYF
CDR3 DNA: TGCACCAGCAGCCAAGGGGGCTGGAGGGAAGAGACCCAGTACTTC

V gene: TRBV6-5
clone size: NA
D gene: NA
J gene: TRBJ1-3
CDR3 protein: CASSYRGGSGNTIYF
CDR3 DNA: TGTGCCAGCAGTTACCGTGGGGGTTCTGGAAACACCATATATTTT

V gene: TRBV6-6
clone size: NA
D gene: NA
J gene: TRBJ1-3
CDR3 protein: CASSIRGSGNTIYF
CDR3 DNA: TGTGCCAGCAGTATCCGCGGGTCAGGAAACACCATATATTTT

V gene: TRBV19
clone size: NA
D gene: NA
J gene: TRBJ1-4
CDR3 protein: CASSLFATNEKLFF
CDR3 DNA: TGTGCCAGTAGCCTGTTCGCAACTAATGAAAAACTGTTTTTT

V gene: TRBV9
clone size: NA
D gene: TRBD2
J gene: TRBJ2-5
CDR3 protein: CASSPSGEETQYF
CDR3 DNA: TGTGCCAGCAGCCCTAGCGGGGAAGAGACCCAGTACTTC

V gene: TRBV6-5
clone size: NA
D gene: NA
J gene: TRBJ2-1
CDR3 protein: CASSSSSGWNEQFF
CDR3 DNA: TGTGCCAGCAGTTCAAGCTCTGGGTGGAATGAGCAGTTCTTC

V gene: TRBV7-9
clone size: few
D gene: TRBD2
J gene: TRBJ2-1
CDR3 protein: CASSPMTSRGNEQFF
CDR3 DNA: TGTGCCAGCAGCCCGATGACTAGCCGGGGCAATGAGCAGTTCTTC

V gene: TRBV5-6
clone size: NA
D gene: NA
J gene: TRBJ2-7
CDR3 protein: CASSLGPYPGEQYF
CDR3 DNA: TGTGCCAGCAGCTTAGGACCCTATCCGGGTGAGCAGTACTTC

V gene: TRBV7-2
clone size: NA
D gene: NA
J gene: TRBJ1-1
CDR3 protein: CASSLVRGLDTEAFF
CDR3 DNA: TGTGCCAGCAGCTTAGTGCGGGGTTTGGACACTGAAGCTTTCTTT

V gene: TRBV9
clone size: NA
D gene: NA
J gene: TRBJ2-1
CDR3 protein: CASSVLASSYNEQFF
CDR3 DNA: TGTGCCAGCAGCGTACTAGCCTCCTCCTACAATGAGCAGTTCTTC

V gene: TRBV6-5
clone size: NA
D gene: NA
J gene: TRBJ1-3
CDR3 protein: CASSYLEGGSGNTIYF
CDR3 DNA: TGTGCCAGCAGTTACTTGGAAGGGGGCTCTGGAAACACCATATATTTT

V gene: TRBV11-1
clone size: NA
D gene: TRBD1
J gene: TRBJ1-2
CDR3 protein: CASSRGTANYGYTF
CDR3 DNA: TGTGCCAGCAGCCGTGGGACAGCGAACTATGGCTACACCTTC

V gene: TRBV25-1
clone size: NA
D gene: NA
J gene: TRBJ2-7
CDR3 protein: CASSEWTSPTGEQYF
CDR3 DNA: TGTGCCAGCAGTGAATGGACCAGCCCTACCGGCGAGCAGTACTTC

V gene: TRBV18
clone size: NA
D gene: NA
J gene: TRBJ1-1
CDR3 protein: CASSYRDDTEAFF
CDR3 DNA: TGTGCCAGCTCATATCGGGACGACACTGAAGCTTTCTTT

V gene: TRBV5-4
clone size: NA
D gene: NA
J gene: TRBJ2-7
CDR3 protein: CASSPDRSPGEQYF
CDR3 DNA: TGTGCCAGCAGCCCGGATAGGTCCCCTGGCGAGCAGTACTTC

V gene: TRBV7-9
clone size: few
D gene: NA
J gene: TRBJ2-3
CDR3 protein: CASSLNRNTQYF
CDR3 DNA: TGTGCCAGCAGCTTAAATCGCAATACGCAGTATTTT

V gene: TRBV7-9
clone size: NA
D gene: TRBD1
J gene: TRBJ1-2
CDR3 protein: CASSLRDRVFANGYTF
CDR3 DNA: TGTGCCAGCAGCTTACGCGACAGGGTTTTTGCGAATGGCTACACCTTC

V gene: TRBV29-1
clone size: NA
D gene: NA
J gene: TRBJ1-1
CDR3 protein: CSVAPSIAEAFF
CDR3 DNA: TGCAGCGTTGCTCCGTCAATCGCTGAAGCTTTCTTT